This T cell receptor (beta chain) was obtained from a study of control samples from healthy donors and cancer patients. Only in-frame clones appear in the TCRdb table, and some are missing; sequencing was by immunoSEQ multiplex PCR. The sample lists approximately 89,000 clones; approximately 86% were seen once. Germline V gene sequence: CDR1 MNHEY, CDR2 SVGEGT. This CDR3 has 15 residues. V was pared by 2 bases and J by 0 bases, with 8 bases between. The clonotype originates from a man aged 30-40 years in good health. The chain links TRBV6-2 or TRBV6-3 to TRBJ1-5, with TRBD1 as a possible D gene (5 bases). The specimen sequenced was blood. For the CDR3, the DNA is TGTGCCAGCAGTTACGGACACCCTAGCAATCAGCCCCAGCATTTT. This codes for CASSYGHPSNQPQHF.